This section outlines one TCR beta chain sequence together with its context. Antigen unknown. Germline values: CDR1 SGHVS, CDR2 FQNEAQ. The CDR3 totals 17 residues. V was clipped by 2 bases and J by 1 base; unmatched bases: 4. This entry comes from a study of cytomegalovirus exposure and HLA in healthy donors. Study results and caveats: Under in vitro conditions, three CMV-associated chains were confirmed as specific for CMV antigens.

Primers for the PCR totalled 60 Vbeta and 13 Jbeta. As handled by the study authors: Unique TCR beta chains totaled 65 million to 95 million in a later count, with approximately 11 million of them shared. The protocol was immunoSEQ multiplex PCR, while the TCRdb copy is restricted to in-frame clones and leaves out a portion. That table supplies the V and J calls and clone size; D and trimming were determined from the DNA. Here the sample spans around 28,000 clones, around 87% being singletons. The TCR originated in a boy aged 10-17 years in good health and CMV-seronegative. Sequenced: PBMCs. The chain has TRBV7-8 and TRBJ2-1, with TRBD2 identical over 11 bases. CDR3 region: CASSLLVAGGSYNEQFF. For the CDR3, the DNA is TGTGCCAGCAGCTTATTGGTAGCGGGGGGGTCCTACAATGAGCAGTTCTTC.